This T cell receptor beta chain was obtained from a study of shared clonotypes between healthy human individuals. Overall study: Three plates each covered CD4 naive and memory; CD8 naive two, CD8 memory one. Regarding the study as a whole: Sequencing depth was expected to affect clonotype sharing among donors. Several donors held about 4.6% of naive CD4 clonotypes in common.

Naive CD8 cells, CD45RO-negative and positively selected for CCR7, excluded terminally differentiated effector memory CD45RA+ cells. The method was immunoSEQ multiplex PCR; TCRdb's version includes in-frame clones alone and lacks a portion of them. The sample has about 2 million clones, around 96% seen once. Points on this clone: Its matching antigen is unknown.

CDR3 length: 15 residues. The V gene lost 1 base and the J gene lost 1 base, with 10 bases spanning the gap. Germline CDR1 reads MNHEY; CDR2 reads SMNVEV (reference sequence). The TCR was taken from a man between 18 and 29 years old in good health. The chain is built from TRBV27 and TRBJ1-1; D not certain. Material for sequencing was naive CD8+ T cells sorted from blood. The CDR3 sequence is CASSLFGVPNTEAFF. CDR3 nucleotides: TGTGCCAGCAGTTTATTTGGGGTCCCGAACACTGAAGCTTTCTTT.